Detailed here is one T cell receptor beta chain. Its antigen is undetermined. Looked up from germline, CDR1 is MNHNS and CDR2 is SASEGT. Trimming removed 6 bases from V and 8 bases from J, with 13 bases in between. CDR3 length: 12 amino acids. This entry belongs to a study of OX40 agonist ivuxolimab in advanced cancers. Study in general: Dose-escalation patients were diagnosed with hepatocellular carcinoma, melanoma, renal cell cancer or head and neck cancer.

Baseline was the first blood sampling point, followed by cycle 4 day 1 and cycle 7 day 1. The study, taken as a whole, reports: There was clonal expansion of CD4+ and CD8+ blood T cells by week 6 at 0.1 to 3.0 mg/kg.

Generated by immunoSEQ multiplex PCR, the TCRdb table keeps only in-frame clones and is missing some. The sample has about 63,000 clones, 75% to 90% seen once. This chain uses TRBV6-1 with TRBJ1-2; TRBD1 is a possible D gene (5 bases). Sequences were derived from CD4+ or CD8+ T cells sorted from blood, sampled in a trial of the OX40 agonist ivuxolimab. This clonotype originated in an adult with an advanced solid tumor such as melanoma, head and neck, liver or kidney cancer. CDR3 bases: TGTGCCAGCAGCGGGGGGGTCTGGGGCTACACCTTC. It specifies CASSGGVWGYTF.